This T cell receptor beta chain stems from a study of T cells in Graves' hyperthyroidism and ophthalmopathy. Whole-study findings and limits: Researchers found most expanded thyroid clonotypes above 0.001 in blood as well.

Regarding this clonotype: Its antigen is not known.

CDR1 SGHRS and CDR2 YFSETQ come from the germline V gene. The CDR3 is 15 residues long. Deletions cut 3 bases from V and 4 bases from J, with 17 bases between. Researchers amplified the TCR beta CDR3 regions from RNA transcripts. First-round RT-PCR targeting the TCR CDR3 was performed with the HTBI primer set. TCRdb re-called the multiplex PCR reads with MiXCR, one entry per CDR3 protein. The sample comprises a few hundred thousand distinct CDR3 sequences, roughly 15% of which are singletons, and around 13% rests with the top ten. Graves' hyperthyroidism without ophthalmopathy progression within 18 months was termed stable. Investigators excluded patients with uncontrolled infection, other autoimmune disease, pregnancy or lactation. More than 8 ml fresh peripheral blood yielded the PBMCs.

Sequencing was carried out using blood. The sequence derives from a woman in her forties with Graves' hyperthyroidism. V usage is TRBV5-1 and J usage is TRBJ2-7, with D possibly matching TRBD2 (6 bases). The CDR3 here is CASSWSRGTGYEQYF. The CDR3 coding sequence is TGCGCCAGCAGCTGGTCCCGGGGGACGGGTTACGAGCAGTACTTC.